This T cell receptor beta chain was identified during a study of T cells in Graves' hyperthyroidism and ophthalmopathy. RNA transcripts yielded amplified TCR beta CDR3 regions. The TCR CDR3 was amplified in a first-round RT-PCR using the HTBI primer set. TCRdb analysed the multiplex PCR reads with MiXCR anew, one entry per CDR3 protein. The sample includes roughly 640,000 distinct CDR3 sequences, 16% of them seen just once. CDR1 GTSNPN and CDR2 SVGIG come from the germline V gene (reference sequence). V was cut by 1 base and J by 5 bases, with 11 bases left in between. There are 13 residues in the CDR3. This clonotype was found many times.

This sequence joins TRBV30 and TRBJ1-1; D is unresolved. The receptor's source is a woman in her forties with Graves' ophthalmopathy. The sequenced sample was blood. CDR3 residues: CAWSEDSRTEAFF. CDR3 in DNA: TGTGCCTGGAGTGAGGATTCGAGGACTGAAGCTTTCTTT.